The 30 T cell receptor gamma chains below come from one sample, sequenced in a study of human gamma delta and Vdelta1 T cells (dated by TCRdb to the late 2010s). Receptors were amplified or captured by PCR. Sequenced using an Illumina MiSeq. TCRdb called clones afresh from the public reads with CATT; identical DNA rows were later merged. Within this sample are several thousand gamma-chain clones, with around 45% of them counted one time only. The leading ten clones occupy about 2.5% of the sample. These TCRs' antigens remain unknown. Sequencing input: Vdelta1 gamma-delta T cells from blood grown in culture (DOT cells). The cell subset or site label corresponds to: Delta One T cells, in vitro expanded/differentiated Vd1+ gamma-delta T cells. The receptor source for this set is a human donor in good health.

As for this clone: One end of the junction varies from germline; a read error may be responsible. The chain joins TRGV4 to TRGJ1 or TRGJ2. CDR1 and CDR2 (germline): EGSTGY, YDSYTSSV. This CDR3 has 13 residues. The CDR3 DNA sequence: TGTGCCACCTGGGATGGGCAGCGTTATAGGAAACTCTTT. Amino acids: CATWDGQRYRKLF.

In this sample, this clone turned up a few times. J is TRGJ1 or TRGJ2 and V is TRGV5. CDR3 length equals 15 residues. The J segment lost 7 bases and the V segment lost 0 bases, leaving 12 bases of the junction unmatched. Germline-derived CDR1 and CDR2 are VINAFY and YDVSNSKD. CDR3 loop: CATWDRPRAVYKKLF. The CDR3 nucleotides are TGTGCCACCTGGGACAGGCCCAGGGCAGTATATAAGAAACTCTTT.

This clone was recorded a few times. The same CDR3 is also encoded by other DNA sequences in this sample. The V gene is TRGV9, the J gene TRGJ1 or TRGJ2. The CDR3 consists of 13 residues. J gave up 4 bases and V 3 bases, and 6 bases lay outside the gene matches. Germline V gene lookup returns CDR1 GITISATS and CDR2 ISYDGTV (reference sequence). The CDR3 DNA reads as TGTGCCTTGTGGGAGACACACTATTATAAGAAACTCTTT. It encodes CALWETHYYKKLF.

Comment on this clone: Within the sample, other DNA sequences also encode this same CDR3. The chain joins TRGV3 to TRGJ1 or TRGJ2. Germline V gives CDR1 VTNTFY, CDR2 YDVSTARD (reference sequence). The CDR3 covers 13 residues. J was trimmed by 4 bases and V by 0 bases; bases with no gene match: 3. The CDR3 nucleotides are TGTGCCACCTGGGACAGGCCGTATTATAAGAAACTCTTT. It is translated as CATWDRPYYKKLF.

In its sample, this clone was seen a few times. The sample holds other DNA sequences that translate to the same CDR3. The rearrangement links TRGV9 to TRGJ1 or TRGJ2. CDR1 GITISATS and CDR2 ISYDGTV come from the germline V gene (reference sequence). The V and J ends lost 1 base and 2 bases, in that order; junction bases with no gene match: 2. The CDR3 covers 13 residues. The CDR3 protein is CALWEVHYYKKLF. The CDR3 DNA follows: TGTGCCTTGTGGGAGGTTCATTATTATAAGAAACTCTTT.

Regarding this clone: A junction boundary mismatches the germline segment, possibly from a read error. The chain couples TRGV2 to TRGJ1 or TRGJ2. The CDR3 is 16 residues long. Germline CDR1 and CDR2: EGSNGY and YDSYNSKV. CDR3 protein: CATWDGLPLGYYKELF. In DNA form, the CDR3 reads TGTGCCACCTGGGACGGGCTTCCTTTGGGTTATTATAAGGAACTCTTT.

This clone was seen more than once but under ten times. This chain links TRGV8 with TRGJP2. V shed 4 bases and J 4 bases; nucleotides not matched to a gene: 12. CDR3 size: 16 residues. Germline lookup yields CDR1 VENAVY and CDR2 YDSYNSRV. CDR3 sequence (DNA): TGTGCCACCTGGGAAAACGCCAAGGATAGTGATTGGATCAAGACGTTT. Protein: CATWENAKDSDWIKTF.

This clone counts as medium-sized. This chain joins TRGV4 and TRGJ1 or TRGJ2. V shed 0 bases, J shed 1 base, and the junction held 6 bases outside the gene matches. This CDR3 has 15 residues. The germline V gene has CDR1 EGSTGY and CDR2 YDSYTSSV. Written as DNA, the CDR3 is TGTGCCACCTGGGATGGGCGCGGTAATTATTATAAGAAACTCTTT. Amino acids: CATWDGRGNYYKKLF.

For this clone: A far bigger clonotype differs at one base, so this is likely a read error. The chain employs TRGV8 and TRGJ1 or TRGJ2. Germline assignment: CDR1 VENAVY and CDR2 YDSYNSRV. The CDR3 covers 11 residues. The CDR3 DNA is TGTGCCCCCTGGGATTATTATAAGAAACTCTTT. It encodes CAPWDYYKKLF.

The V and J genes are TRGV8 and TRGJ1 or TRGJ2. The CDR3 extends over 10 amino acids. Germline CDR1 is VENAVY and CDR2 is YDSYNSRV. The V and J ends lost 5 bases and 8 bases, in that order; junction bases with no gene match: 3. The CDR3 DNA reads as TGTGCCACCTGGGGTGATAAGAAACTCTTT. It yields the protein CATWGDKKLF.

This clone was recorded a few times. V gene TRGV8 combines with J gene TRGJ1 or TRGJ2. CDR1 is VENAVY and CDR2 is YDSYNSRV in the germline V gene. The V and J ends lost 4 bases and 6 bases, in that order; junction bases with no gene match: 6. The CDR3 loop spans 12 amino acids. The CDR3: CATWDGIYKKLF. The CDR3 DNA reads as TGTGCCACCTGGGACGGCATTTATAAGAAACTCTTT.

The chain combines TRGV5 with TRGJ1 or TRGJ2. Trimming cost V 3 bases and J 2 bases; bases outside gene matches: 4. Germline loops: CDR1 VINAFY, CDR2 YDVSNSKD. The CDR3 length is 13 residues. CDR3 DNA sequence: TGTGCCACCTGGGACGCGTATTATTATAAGAAACTCTTT. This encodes CATWDAYYYKKLF.

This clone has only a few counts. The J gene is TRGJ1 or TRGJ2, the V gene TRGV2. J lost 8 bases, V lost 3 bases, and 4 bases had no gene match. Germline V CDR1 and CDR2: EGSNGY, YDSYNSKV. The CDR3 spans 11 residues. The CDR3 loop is CATWDMNKKLF. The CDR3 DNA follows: TGTGCCACCTGGGACATGAATAAGAAACTCTTT.

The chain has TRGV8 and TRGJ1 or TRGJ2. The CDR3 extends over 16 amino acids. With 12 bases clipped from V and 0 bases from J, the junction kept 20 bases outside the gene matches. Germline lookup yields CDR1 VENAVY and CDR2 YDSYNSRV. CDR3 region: CALWEPPTSNYYKKLF. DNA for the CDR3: TGTGCCTTGTGGGAGCCACCCACTTCGAATTATTATAAGAAACTCTTT.

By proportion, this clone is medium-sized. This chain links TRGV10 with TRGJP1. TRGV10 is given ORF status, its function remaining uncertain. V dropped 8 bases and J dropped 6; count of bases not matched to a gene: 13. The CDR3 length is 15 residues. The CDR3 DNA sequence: TGTGCTGCGTGGGATTATATAGTGTCTGGTTGGTTCAAGATATTT. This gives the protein CAAWDYIVSGWFKIF.

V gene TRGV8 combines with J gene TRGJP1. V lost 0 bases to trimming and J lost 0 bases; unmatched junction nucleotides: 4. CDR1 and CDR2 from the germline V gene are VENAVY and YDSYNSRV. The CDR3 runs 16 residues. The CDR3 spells CATWDRPYTTGWFKIF. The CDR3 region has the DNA TGTGCCACCTGGGATAGGCCTTATACCACTGGTTGGTTCAAGATATTT.

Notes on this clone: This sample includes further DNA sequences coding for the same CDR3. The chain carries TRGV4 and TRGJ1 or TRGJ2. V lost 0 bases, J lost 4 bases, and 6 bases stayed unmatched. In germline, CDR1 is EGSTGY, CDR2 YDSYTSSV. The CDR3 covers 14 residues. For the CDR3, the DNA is TGTGCCACCTGGGATGGGCCGGGGTATTATAAGAAACTCTTT. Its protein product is CATWDGPGYYKKLF.

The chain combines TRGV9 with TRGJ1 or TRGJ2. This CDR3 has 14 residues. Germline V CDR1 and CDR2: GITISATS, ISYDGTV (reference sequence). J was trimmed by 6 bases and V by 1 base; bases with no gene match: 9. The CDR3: CALWEVEISYKKLF. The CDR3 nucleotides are TGTGCCTTGTGGGAGGTAGAAATAAGTTATAAGAAACTCTTT.

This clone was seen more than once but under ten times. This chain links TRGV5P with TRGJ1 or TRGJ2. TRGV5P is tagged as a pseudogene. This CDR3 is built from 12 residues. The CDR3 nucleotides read TGTGCCACCTGGTCGGCAAGTTATAAGAAACTCTTT. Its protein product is CATWSASYKKLF.

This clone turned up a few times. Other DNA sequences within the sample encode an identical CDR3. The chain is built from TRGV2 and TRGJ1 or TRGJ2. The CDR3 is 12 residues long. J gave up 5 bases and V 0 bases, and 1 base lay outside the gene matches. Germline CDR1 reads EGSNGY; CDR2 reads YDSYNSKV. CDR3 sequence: CATWDGHYKKLF. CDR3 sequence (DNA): TGTGCCACCTGGGACGGGCATTATAAGAAACTCTTT.

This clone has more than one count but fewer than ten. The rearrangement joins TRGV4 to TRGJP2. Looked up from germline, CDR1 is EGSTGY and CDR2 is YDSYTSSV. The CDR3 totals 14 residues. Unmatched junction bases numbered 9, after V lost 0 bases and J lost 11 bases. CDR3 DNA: TGTGCCACCTGGGATGGGCTACCGGTCTGGATCAAGACGTTT. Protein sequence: CATWDGLPVWIKTF.

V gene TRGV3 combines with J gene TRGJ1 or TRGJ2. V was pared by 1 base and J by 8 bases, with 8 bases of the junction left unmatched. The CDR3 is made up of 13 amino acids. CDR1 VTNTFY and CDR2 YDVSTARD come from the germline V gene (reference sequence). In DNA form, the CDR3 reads TGTGCCACCTGGGACAGTTTGCCGAATAAGAAACTCTTT. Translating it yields CATWDSLPNKKLF.

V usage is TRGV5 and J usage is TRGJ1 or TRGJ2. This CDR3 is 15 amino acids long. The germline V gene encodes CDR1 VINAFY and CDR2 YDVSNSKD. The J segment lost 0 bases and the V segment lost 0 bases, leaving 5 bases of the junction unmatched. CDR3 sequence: CATWDRYSNYYKKLF. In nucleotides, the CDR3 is TGTGCCACCTGGGACAGGTATTCGAATTATTATAAGAAACTCTTT.

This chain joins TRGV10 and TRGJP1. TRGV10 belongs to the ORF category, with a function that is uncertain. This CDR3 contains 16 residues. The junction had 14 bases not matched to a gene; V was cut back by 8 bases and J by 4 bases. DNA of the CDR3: TGTGCTGCGTGGGATTCGAGGGGAGGCACTGGTTGGTTCAAGATATTT. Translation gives CAAWDSRGGTGWFKIF.

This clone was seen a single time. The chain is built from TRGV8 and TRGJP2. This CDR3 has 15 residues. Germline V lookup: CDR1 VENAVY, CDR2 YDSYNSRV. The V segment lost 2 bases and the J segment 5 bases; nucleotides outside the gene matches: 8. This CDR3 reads CATWDKKESDWIKTF. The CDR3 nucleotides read TGTGCCACCTGGGATAAAAAGGAAAGTGATTGGATCAAGACGTTT.

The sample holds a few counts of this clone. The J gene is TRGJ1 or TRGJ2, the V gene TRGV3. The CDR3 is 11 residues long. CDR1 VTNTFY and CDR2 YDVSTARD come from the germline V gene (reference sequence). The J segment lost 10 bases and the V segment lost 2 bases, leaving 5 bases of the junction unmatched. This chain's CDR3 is CATWDIEKKLF. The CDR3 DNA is TGTGCCACCTGGGACATAGAGAAGAAACTCTTT.

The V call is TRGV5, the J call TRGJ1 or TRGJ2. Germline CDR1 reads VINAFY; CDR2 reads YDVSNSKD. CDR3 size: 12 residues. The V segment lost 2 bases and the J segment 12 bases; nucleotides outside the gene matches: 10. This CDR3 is CATWDTPEGKLF. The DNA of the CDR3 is TGTGCCACCTGGGACACGCCCGAGGGGAAACTCTTT.

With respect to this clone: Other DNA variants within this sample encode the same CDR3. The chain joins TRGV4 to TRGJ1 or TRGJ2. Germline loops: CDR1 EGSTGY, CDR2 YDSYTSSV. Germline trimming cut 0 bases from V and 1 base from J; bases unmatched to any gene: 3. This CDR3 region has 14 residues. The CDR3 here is CATWDGPNYYKKLF. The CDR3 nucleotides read TGTGCCACCTGGGATGGGCCTAATTATTATAAGAAACTCTTT.

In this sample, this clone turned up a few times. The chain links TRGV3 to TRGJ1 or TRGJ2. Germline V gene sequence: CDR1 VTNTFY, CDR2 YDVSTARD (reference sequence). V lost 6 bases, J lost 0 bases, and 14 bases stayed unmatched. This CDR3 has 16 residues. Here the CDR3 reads CATWPPTHVNYYKKLF. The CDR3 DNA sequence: TGTGCCACCTGGCCTCCCACCCACGTGAATTATTATAAGAAACTCTTT.

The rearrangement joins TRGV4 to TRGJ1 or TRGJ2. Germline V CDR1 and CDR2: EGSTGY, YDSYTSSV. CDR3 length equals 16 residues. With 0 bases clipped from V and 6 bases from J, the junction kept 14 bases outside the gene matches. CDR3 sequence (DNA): TGTGCCACCTGGGATGGGCCATCCTTCCTTTTTTATAAGAAACTCTTT. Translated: CATWDGPSFLFYKKLF.